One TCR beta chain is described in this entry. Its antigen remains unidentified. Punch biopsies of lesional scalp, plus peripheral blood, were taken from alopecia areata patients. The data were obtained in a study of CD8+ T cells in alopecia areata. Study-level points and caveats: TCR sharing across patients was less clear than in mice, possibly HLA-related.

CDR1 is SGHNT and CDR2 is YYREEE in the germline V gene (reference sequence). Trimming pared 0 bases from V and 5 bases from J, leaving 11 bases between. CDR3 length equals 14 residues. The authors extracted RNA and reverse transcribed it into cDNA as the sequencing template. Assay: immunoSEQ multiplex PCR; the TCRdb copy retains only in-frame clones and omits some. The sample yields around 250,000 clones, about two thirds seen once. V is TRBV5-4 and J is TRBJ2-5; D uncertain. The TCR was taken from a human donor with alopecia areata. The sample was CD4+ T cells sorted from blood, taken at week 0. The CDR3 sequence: CASSLAVGQETQYF. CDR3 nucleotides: TGTGCCAGCAGCTTGGCAGTGGGCCAGGAGACCCAGTACTTC.